The 17 T cell receptor beta chains listed next were all sequenced from one sample in a study of regulatory T cells in long-lasting Graves disease. Construction of the TCR beta libraries employed iRepertoire HTBI primers in conjunction with Arm-PCR of CDR3 regions. Using its own MiXCR run on the multiplex PCR reads, TCRdb lists one record per CDR3 protein. Of roughly 410,000 distinct CDR3 sequences listed, approximately 15% are singletons. Time point given: newly diagnosed GD, antithyroid drugs for less than 3 months. After RNA was extracted from PBMCs, the TCR library was made from it. The same data also went into a second study, on T cells in Graves' hyperthyroidism and ophthalmopathy.

Specimen: peripheral blood mononuclear cells (PBMCs), collected at new diagnosis, from a patient treated with antithyroid drugs. Every receptor here comes from a woman between 40 and 55 years old with Graves disease.

The genes are TRBV9 and TRBJ2-3; 11 positions agree with TRBD1. Germline CDR1 reads SGDLS; CDR2 reads YYNGEE. Trimming cost V 6 bases and J 6 bases; bases outside gene matches: 6. CDR3 size: 14 residues. The CDR3 bases are TGTGCCAGCAACCGGGACAGGGGGGAGGATACGCAGTATTTT. Protein product: CASNRDRGEDTQYF.

This clonotype was seen many times. The rearrangement joins TRBV28 to TRBJ2-7; a weak D match, TRBD2 (6 bases). The CDR3 spans 15 residues. Trimming took off 5 bases at V and 3 bases at J, with 17 bases between the two ends. The germline gives CDR1 MDHEN, CDR2 SYDVKM. The CDR3 DNA sequence: TGTGCCAGCAGTATAGCGGACGAAAGGGTCTACGAGCAGTACTTC. Protein sequence: CASSIADERVYEQYF.

This clonotype was counted between two and nine times. The V gene is TRBV19, the J gene TRBJ2-4; TRBD1 agrees at 9 bases. Germline V gives CDR1 LNHDA, CDR2 SQIVND (reference sequence). This CDR3 region has 14 residues. With 7 bases clipped from V and 4 bases from J, the junction kept 5 bases outside the gene matches. In DNA, the CDR3 is TGTGCCAGTACGCAAGGGACAGGGAAAAACATTCAGTACTTC. This translates into CASTQGTGKNIQYF.

This clonotype was seen a few times. This chain links TRBV19 with TRBJ2-6, with a possible D match to TRBD1 (6 bases). With 6 bases removed from V and 2 bases from J, the gap between germline ends came to 14 bases. From germline, CDR1 is LNHDA and CDR2 SQIVND (reference sequence). The CDR3 has 16 amino acids. The CDR3 is CASRTGWGPGANVLTF. The CDR3 DNA reads TGTGCCAGTAGGACGGGGTGGGGGCCTGGGGCCAACGTCCTGACTTTC.

This clonotype has ten or more counts. The genes are TRBV28 and TRBJ2-1; TRBD2 aligns across 8 bases. This CDR3 has 15 amino acids. After removal of 4 bases from V and 6 bases from J, the junction contained 8 bases not matched to a gene. Germline loops: CDR1 MDHEN, CDR2 SYDVKM. CDR3 sequence reads: CASSYRGLASNEQFF. The CDR3 DNA follows: TGTGCCAGCAGTTATAGAGGACTAGCCTCCAATGAGCAGTTCTTC.

This clonotype has just a few counts. The chain joins TRBV19 to TRBJ2-3; no clear D gene. The V and J ends lost 0 bases and 4 bases respectively, with 8 bases between them. CDR1 LNHDA and CDR2 SQIVND come from the germline V gene (reference sequence). The CDR3 contains 14 residues. DNA of the CDR3: TGTGCCAGTAGTATAGAGCTCGGGTCAGATACGCAGTATTTT. Its translation: CASSIELGSDTQYF.

There are a few counts of this clonotype. The chain links TRBV5-6 to TRBJ1-1; perhaps TRBD1 as D (5 bases). The V gene lost 4 bases and the J gene lost 3 bases, with 16 bases spanning the gap. Germline CDR1 SGHDT, CDR2 YYEEEE. The CDR3 length is 15 residues. The chain's CDR3 is CASSPLGLGDTEAFF. The CDR3 coding sequence is TGTGCCAGCAGCCCACTCGGGTTAGGGGACACTGAAGCTTTCTTT.

This clonotype was detected a few times. Relative to the germline gene, one junction end is altered; a read error may explain this. The rearrangement joins TRBV12-3 or TRBV12-4 to TRBJ2-4; the D call may be TRBD1 or TRBD2 (5 bases each). This CDR3 spans 13 amino acids. CDR3 DNA: TGTGCCGGCAGTTTGGCCGGGGCGCACATTCAGTACTTC. Translating it yields CAGSLAGAHIQYF.

This clonotype turned up a few times. The chain is built from TRBV19 and TRBJ2-2; unclear D gene. This CDR3 comprises 10 residues. Between the trimmed V and J ends, which lost 10 bases and 5 bases, there was a span of 5 bases. Germline CDR1 is LNHDA and CDR2 is SQIVND (reference sequence). The CDR3 loop is CATSTGELFF. The DNA for the CDR3 is TGTGCCACTTCGACCGGGGAGCTGTTTTTT.

There are a few counts of this clonotype. The chain is built from TRBV4-1 and TRBJ1-6, with a possible D match to TRBD1 (5 bases). This CDR3 is built from 17 residues. The V gene lost 1 base and the J gene lost 6 bases, with 16 bases spanning the gap. Germline V gives CDR1 MGHRA, CDR2 YSYEKL. This CDR3 is CASSQVVRVGGNSPLHF. The CDR3 coding sequence is TGCGCCAGCAGCCAAGTGGTCAGGGTAGGCGGTAATTCACCCCTCCACTTT.

This clonotype was seen many times. The V call is TRBV28, the J call TRBJ1-6, with 9 bases aligning to TRBD1. CDR1 and CDR2 from the germline V gene are MDHEN and SYDVKM. V shed 7 bases, J shed 7 bases, and the junction held 5 bases outside the gene matches. The CDR3 runs 14 residues. The CDR3 region has the DNA TGTGCCAGCAAAGGACAGGGGAGGAATTCACCCCTCCACTTT. Translated: CASKGQGRNSPLHF.

In this sample, this clonotype turned up many times. The chain carries TRBV28 and TRBJ1-1; 7 bases are shared with TRBD1. The germline gives CDR1 MDHEN, CDR2 SYDVKM. This CDR3 is 17 amino acids long. V lost 3 bases, J lost 4 bases, and 14 bases stayed unmatched. CDR3 sequence reads: CASSFATPTGQSTEAFF. The CDR3 DNA sequence: TGTGCCAGCAGTTTCGCGACTCCGACAGGGCAAAGCACTGAAGCTTTCTTT.

This clonotype was observed at least ten times. The genes are TRBV29-1 and TRBJ2-2, with 7 bases identical to TRBD2. Germline V gene sequence: CDR1 SQVTM, CDR2 ANQGSEA. The CDR3 spans 14 residues. With 3 bases clipped from V and 3 bases from J, the junction kept 4 bases outside the gene matches. The DNA for the CDR3 is TGCAGCGTTGAGGAGCGGGGCCACACCGGGGAGCTGTTTTTT. Amino acid sequence: CSVEERGHTGELFF.

The chain uses TRBV28 and TRBJ1-5; 7 bases fit TRBD1. The ends lost 6 bases at V and 0 bases at J; junction bases unmatched: 14. This CDR3 has 18 amino acids. Germline-derived CDR1 and CDR2 are MDHEN and SYDVKM. CDR3 region: CASREDSDRPYSNQPQHF. The CDR3 region has the DNA TGTGCCAGCAGGGAGGATTCGGACAGGCCTTATAGCAATCAGCCCCAGCATTTT.

This clonotype was seen at least ten times. J is TRBJ1-2 and V is TRBV30; D is undetermined. The CDR3 has 12 residues. V gave up 4 bases and J gave up 9 bases, with 15 bases separating them. From germline, CDR1 is GTSNPN and CDR2 SVGIG (reference sequence). CDR3: CAWNLEGFRYTF. Here the CDR3 DNA reads TGTGCCTGGAATCTTGAGGGTTTCCGCTACACCTTC.

The chain couples TRBV28 to TRBJ1-1, with 7 nucleotides matching TRBD1. Unmatched junction bases numbered 12, after V lost 6 bases and J lost 5 bases. This CDR3 has 15 residues. Germline V gene data show CDR1 as MDHEN and CDR2 as SYDVKM. The CDR3, as DNA: TGTGCCAGCAGCTCCAACAGGGGCGGGTGGACTGAAGCTTTCTTT. The encoded protein is CASSSNRGGWTEAFF.

The V call is TRBV2, the J call TRBJ2-4; possibly TRBD1 for D (6 bases). CDR3 length: 19 amino acids. The V gene's germline CDR1 is SNHLY and CDR2 FYNNEI. Trimming took off 2 bases at V and 5 bases at J, with 25 bases between the two ends. DNA of the CDR3: TGTGCCAGCAGTGAACCTTGGGGTAGGGGGTCGGCCATTGAAAACATTCAGTACTTC. This codes for CASSEPWGRGSAIENIQYF.